This T cell receptor (beta chain) was found in a study of beta chain features in type 1 diabetes. Study context: Across the samples, about 100 million sorted cells were examined in total. Study conclusions and caveats: Moderate yet significant TCRB CDR3 shortening was seen in Type 1 diabetes patients in all four CD4+ subsets. In cDNA sequencing, cells with high TCR expression could be over-represented. Equally in patients and controls, shorter templates might have been favored by PCR.

TCRB transcripts that were expressed got sequenced, as all of the isolated RNA had been reverse transcribed. Sequencing used immunoSEQ multiplex PCR; TCRdb keeps in-frame clones, though not all of them. The sample includes around 100,000 clones, under 30% seen only once; the top ten take approximately 0.5%. Based on CD45RO/CCR7/CD25/CD127/CD95/CD27, CD4+ regulatory, stem cell-like memory, naive and central memory cells were sorted. This clone was picked up a small number of times. The antigen remains unidentified. Between the trimmed V and J ends, which lost 8 bases and 5 bases, there was a span of 13 bases. The CDR3 runs 13 residues. Germline V CDR1 and CDR2: SNHLY, FYNNEI.

The gene calls are TRBV2 and TRBJ1-5; a weak D match, TRBD1 (6 bases). The origin of this receptor is a young woman with type 1 diabetes. The sequenced sample was central memory CD4+ T cells from blood. This CDR3 is CASLQGEDQPQHF. In nucleotides, the CDR3 is TGTGCCAGCCTACAGGGAGAGGATCAGCCCCAGCATTTT.